This T cell receptor (beta chain) was recorded in a study of vaccination and CD4 T cells after COVID-19. Study summary: SARS-CoV-2 positivity in convalescent patients was established by nasal swab PCR; several had mild and one severe disease.

For this clonotype: The antigen is unknown.

Germline lookup yields CDR1 LNHDA and CDR2 SQIVND (reference sequence). The V end was cut by 9 bases, the J end by 3 bases, with 13 bases between. The CDR3 sequence is 13 residues long. Stated treatment: roughly ten-day PBMC culture with coronavirus spike peptide pools or control peptides (ViraFEST assay). With peptide pools, ViraFEST first expanded antigen-specific T cells and afterwards sequenced their TCRs. Sequencing of the DNA from cultured CD4+ T cells was carried out with the Oncomine TCR Beta short-read assay. Genomic DNA extraction was carried out from cultured CD4+ T cells. Each CDR3 protein is one row after TCRdb ran MiXCR on the PCR reads. Seen here are roughly 14,000 distinct CDR3 sequences, 55% observed once, and the top ten hold over 15%.

The rearrangement uses TRBV19 and TRBJ2-3; tentative D call: TRBD2 (5 bases). Sequencing was done on a sample of CD4+ T cells from blood, cultured in vitro. The sequence was collected from a human donor who had recovered from COVID-19. CDR3 DNA: TGTGCCAGCCGGGCGGGCCCGACAGATACGCAGTATTTT. This codes for CASRAGPTDTQYF.